A selection of T cell receptor beta chains follows, all from one sample in a study of CD8 T cells in Susac syndrome. A single record per CDR3 protein comes from TCRdb applying MiXCR to the immunoSEQ multiplex PCR reads. The profile covers around 150,000 distinct CDR3 sequences, with more than 85% appearing a single time and about 0.18% taken by the ten largest. The sample comprised CD8+ T cells from PBMCs. Receptors originate from a human donor with Susac syndrome. The CDR3 runs from the conserved cysteine through the conserved F or W. D genes are given only for firm matches.

>TRBD1|TRBJ2-5|TRBV9
CASSVGGQGIQETQYF
TGTGCCAGCAGCGTAGGCGGACAGGGGATCCAAGAGACCCAGTACTTC
>.|TRBJ2-7|TRBV20-1
CSATEGGEQYF
TGCAGTGCCACCGAAGGGGGCGAGCAGTACTTC
>TRBD1|TRBJ1-2|TRBV5-4
CASSKVVGDRGDGYTF
TGTGCCAGCAGCAAAGTTGTGGGCGACAGGGGCGATGGCTACACCTTC
>TRBD2|TRBJ2-1|TRBV4-1
CASSAGLAGGYEQFF
TGCGCCAGCAGCGCCGGACTAGCGGGAGGCTATGAGCAGTTCTTC
>.|TRBJ2-1|TRBV11-2
CASSLLTVQFYNEQFF
TGTGCCAGCAGCTTACTAACAGTCCAATTTTACAATGAGCAGTTCTTC
>TRBD1|TRBJ1-5|TRBV12-3/TRBV12-4
CASSSGTENQPQHF
TGTGCCAGCAGCTCCGGGACAGAGAATCAGCCCCAGCATTTT
>.|TRBJ1-5|TRBV7-6
CASSLRQGNQPQHF
TGTGCCAGCAGCTTAAGGCAGGGGAATCAGCCCCAGCATTTT
>TRBD2|TRBJ2-3|TRBV18
CASSPSGLGMDTQYF
TGTGCCAGCTCACCTTCGGGACTAGGCATGGATACGCAGTATTTT
>.|TRBJ2-7|TRBV9
CASSVVQDSYEQYF
TGTGCCAGCAGCGTAGTCCAGGACAGCTACGAGCAGTACTTC
>.|TRBJ2-1|TRBV14
CASSQGGYFYNEQFF
TGTGCCAGCAGCCAAGGCGGCTATTTCTACAATGAGCAGTTCTTC
>TRBD1|TRBJ2-7|TRBV7-9
CASSLGQGVYYEQYF
TGTGCCAGCAGCTTGGGGCAGGGGGTGTACTACGAGCAGTACTTC
>.|TRBJ1-5|TRBV28
CASSLLGGDGQPQHF
TGTGCCAGCAGTTTATTGGGAGGGGACGGTCAGCCCCAGCATTTT
>TRBD1|TRBJ1-2|TRBV29-1
CSVTQGGGDGYTF
TGCAGCGTGACCCAGGGGGGGGGAGATGGCTACACCTTC
>.|TRBJ1-5|TRBV15
CATSRAGRINNQPQHF
TGTGCCACCAGCAGAGCAGGCCGCATTAACAATCAGCCCCAGCATTTT
>.|TRBJ2-1|TRBV20-1
CSARDKVGSGLQSYNEQFF
TGCAGTGCTAGAGATAAGGTGGGAAGCGGCCTACAGTCCTACAATGAGCAGTTCTTC
>.|TRBJ2-2|TRBV12-3/TRBV12-4
CASSPDIYTGELFF
TGTGCCAGCAGTCCAGACATCTACACCGGGGAGCTGTTTTTT
>.|TRBJ2-7|TRBV27
CASSSGAGTGEQYF
TGTGCCAGCAGTTCCGGGGCCGGCACCGGAGAGCAGTACTTC
>.|TRBJ2-7|TRBV7-4
CASNLRVERVPYEQYF
TGTGCCAGCAACCTCAGGGTAGAGCGGGTCCCCTACGAGCAGTACTTC
>TRBD1|TRBJ1-2|TRBV7-9
CASSSHTGGGGSYGYTF
TGTGCCAGCAGCTCGCACACAGGGGGCGGAGGTAGCTATGGCTACACCTTC
>.|TRBJ2-3|TRBV20-1
CSASTLDGSVSTDTQYF
TGCAGTGCTAGTACACTTGACGGGAGTGTTAGTACAGATACGCAGTATTTT
>TRBD2|TRBJ2-3|TRBV12-3/TRBV12-4
CASRGTSGRAGSTDTQYF
TGTGCCAGCAGGGGTACTAGCGGGAGGGCCGGGAGCACAGATACGCAGTATTTT
>.|TRBJ2-7|TRBV5-6
CASSPQGEGYEQYF
TGTGCCAGCAGCCCTCAGGGGGAGGGCTACGAGCAGTACTTC
>.|TRBJ2-1|TRBV27
CASSSSGYNEQFF
TGTGCCAGCAGTTCCTCAGGCTACAATGAGCAGTTCTTC